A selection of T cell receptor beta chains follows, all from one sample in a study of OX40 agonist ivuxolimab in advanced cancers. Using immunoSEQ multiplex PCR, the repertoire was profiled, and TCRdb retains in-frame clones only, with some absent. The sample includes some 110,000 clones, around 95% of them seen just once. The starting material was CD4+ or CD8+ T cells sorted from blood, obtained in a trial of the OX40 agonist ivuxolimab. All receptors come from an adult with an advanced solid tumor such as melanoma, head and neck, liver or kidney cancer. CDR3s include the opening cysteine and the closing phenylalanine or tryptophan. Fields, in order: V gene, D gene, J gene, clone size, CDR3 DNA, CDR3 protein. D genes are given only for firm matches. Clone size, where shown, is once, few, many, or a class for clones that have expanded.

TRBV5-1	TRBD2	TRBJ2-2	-	TGCGCCAGCAGCCCTCCCGGACTAGAAAACACCGGGGAGCTGTTTTTT	CASSPPGLENTGELFF
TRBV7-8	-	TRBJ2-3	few	TGTGCCAGCAGCTTGGGGGGAAGTGGGGCAGATACGCAGTATTTT	CASSLGGSGADTQYF
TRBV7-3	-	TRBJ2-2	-	TGTGCCAGCAGCTTTGGTAACACCGGGGAGCTGTTTTTT	CASSFGNTGELFF
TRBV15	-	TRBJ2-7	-	TGTGCCACCAGCAGAGACGTTTACTACGAGCAGTACTTC	CATSRDVYYEQYF
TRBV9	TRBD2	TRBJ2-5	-	TGTGCCAGCAGCCCAAGGACTAGCCTAGAGACCCAGTACTTC	CASSPRTSLETQYF
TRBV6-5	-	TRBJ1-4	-	TGTGCCAGCAAGGGGGGTCGGGCTACTAATGAAAAACTGTTTTTT	CASKGGRATNEKLFF
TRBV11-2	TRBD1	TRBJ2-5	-	TGTGCCAGCAGCCCTACGCACGGGACAGGGGGCGGGGGTGCCCAGTACTTC	CASSPTHGTGGGGAQYF
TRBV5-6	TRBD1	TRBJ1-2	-	TGTGCCAGCAGAGAGGGGACAGCCTTTAACTATGGCTACACCTTC	CASREGTAFNYGYTF
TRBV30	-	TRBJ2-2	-	TGTGCCTGGAGTCGTACCGGGGAGCTGTTTTTT	CAWSRTGELFF
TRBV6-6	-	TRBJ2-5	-	TGTGCCAGCAGCGGGGGGACCCAGTACTTC	CASSGGTQYF
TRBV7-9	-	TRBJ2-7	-	TGTGCCAGCAGCTTACCCCGGGAAGGGACTGCCTCCTACGAGCAGTACTTC	CASSLPREGTASYEQYF
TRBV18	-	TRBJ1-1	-	TGTGCCAGCTCACCACGAAAGGGCAGGTTGAACACTGAAGCTTTCTTT	CASSPRKGRLNTEAFF
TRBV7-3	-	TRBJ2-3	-	TGTGCCAGCAGCTTAACAGGAGATACGCAGTATTTT	CASSLTGDTQYF
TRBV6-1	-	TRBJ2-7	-	TGTGCCAGCAGTTACGCACAGGAGCAGTACTTC	CASSYAQEQYF
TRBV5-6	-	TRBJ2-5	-	TGTGCCAGCAGCTTGGCCCTGGGGGGGGCAGTAGAGACCCAGTACTTC	CASSLALGGAVETQYF
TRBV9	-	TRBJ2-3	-	TGTGCCAGCAGCGTACTAACCGGGCCCATCACAGATACGCAGTATTTT	CASSVLTGPITDTQYF
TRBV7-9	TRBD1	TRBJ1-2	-	TGTGCCAGCAGCTTAGACAGGGGATCGAGTGGCTACACCTTC	CASSLDRGSSGYTF
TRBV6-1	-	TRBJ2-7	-	TGTGCCAGCATTGAGGTAGGGTGGGCCTACGAGCAGTACTTC	CASIEVGWAYEQYF
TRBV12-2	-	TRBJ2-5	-	TGTGCAAGTCGCGCGCTGCCCCGGACTAGCGTCCAAGAGACCCAGTACTTC	CASRALPRTSVQETQYF
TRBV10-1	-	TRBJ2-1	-	TGCGCCAGCTTGCTGGAGCATGAGCAGTTCTTC	CASLLEHEQFF
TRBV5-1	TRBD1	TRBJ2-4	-	TGCGCCAGCAGCTTGGGACAGGGGGCAGCCAAAAACATTCAGTACTTC	CASSLGQGAAKNIQYF
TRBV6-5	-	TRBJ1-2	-	TGTGCCAGCAGTTACGAGGGACTTTATGGCTACACCTTC	CASSYEGLYGYTF
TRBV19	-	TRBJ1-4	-	TGTGCCAGTACCGACCGCCCCATGACTGCAACTAATGAAAAACTGTTTTTT	CASTDRPMTATNEKLFF
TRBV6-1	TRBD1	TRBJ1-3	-	TGTGCCAGCGTCCGGGACAGCTCTGGAAACACCATATATTTT	CASVRDSSGNTIYF
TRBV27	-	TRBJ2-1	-	TGTGCCAGCGGGGAGGAAGTGGCCCGGCGGTGGAGTTTGACGCGGTTCTTC	CASGEEVARRWSLTRFF
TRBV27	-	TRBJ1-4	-	TGTGCCACCTCGATTGCCAGGGAAAAACTGTTTTTT	CATSIAREKLFF
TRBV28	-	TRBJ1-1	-	TGTGCCAGCAGGGTTGGGTCAATTGAAGCTTTCTTT	CASRVGSIEAFF
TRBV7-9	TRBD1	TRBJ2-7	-	TGTGCCAGCAGCTTGGCCCGGACAGGTGCTCTTTTAGAGCAGTACTTC	CASSLARTGALLEQYF
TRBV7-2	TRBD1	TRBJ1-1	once	TGTGCCAGCAGCTTCGACAGGGGCCAAAACACTGAAGCTTTCTTT	CASSFDRGQNTEAFF